The 29 T cell receptor beta chains below were found in one sample sequenced in a study of T cell responses to AZD1222 COVID-19 vaccine. Measured with immunoSEQ multiplex PCR; TCRdb has only the in-frame clones, and not every one. The sample has 150,000 to 200,000 clones; about 92% are singletons. This specimen was peripheral blood, taken on day 0 of AZD1222 vaccination. The receptors originated from an adult in good health.

This sequence joins TRBV9 and TRBJ2-3; 9 positions match TRBD1. The V gene's germline CDR1 is SGDLS and CDR2 YYNGEE. The length of the CDR3 is 16 residues. Trimming took 2 bases from V and 0 from J; bases not matched to a gene: 4. The DNA of the CDR3 is TGTGCCAGCAGCGTGGGACAGGGCCCTAGCACAGATACGCAGTATTTT. It yields the protein CASSVGQGPSTDTQYF. Based on the CDR3 plus reference TRBV9 and TRBJ2-3, the full variable domain is DSGVTQTPKHLITATGQRVTLRCSPRSGDLSVYWYQQSLDQGLQFLIQYYNGEERAKGNILERFSAQQFPDLHSELNLSSLELGDSALYFCASSVGQGPSTDTQYFGPGTRLTVL.

V usage is TRBV27 and J usage is TRBJ2-2; the D is unclear. This CDR3 has 18 amino acids. The germline V and J ends were trimmed by 1 base and 4 bases, with 19 bases remaining between them. CDR1 is MNHEY, CDR2 SMNVEV, per germline (reference sequence). The CDR3 nucleotides are TGTGCCAGCAGTTTATATTACGGCTTTCAGGTAGCCACCGGGGAGCTGTTTTTT. Translated, it gives CASSLYYGFQVATGELFF.

This CDR3 is CASSPHRGLAGELFF. The DNA for the CDR3 is TGTGCCAGCAGCCCTCACAGGGGTTTAGCCGGGGAGCTGTTTTTT. The V and J genes are TRBV14 and TRBJ2-2, with 7 bases matching TRBD1. The CDR3 length is 15 residues. V shed 4 bases, J shed 6 bases, and the junction held 8 bases outside the gene matches. The germline V gene encodes CDR1 SGHDN and CDR2 FVKESK.

The gene calls are TRBV6-5 and TRBJ2-2; D unclear. Per germline, CDR1 MNHEY and CDR2 SVGAGI. Between the trimmed V and J ends, which lost 6 bases and 4 bases, there was a span of 6 bases. This CDR3 contains 12 residues. The CDR3 coding sequence is TGTGCCAGCAGGACGATCACCGGGGAGCTGTTTTTT. It translates to CASRTITGELFF.

The table lists this clone with a count of one. The genes are TRBV2 and TRBJ2-1; 7 bases align to TRBD2. With 7 bases clipped from V and 3 bases from J, the junction kept 9 bases outside the gene matches. The CDR3 is 15 residues long. Germline lookup yields CDR1 SNHLY and CDR2 FYNNEI. The CDR3 DNA sequence: TGTGCCAGCAAAGCCGGGACTATCAACTACAATGAGCAGTTCTTC. This sequence encodes CASKAGTINYNEQFF.

The CDR3 sequence: CASSLDRGQPEAFF. The CDR3 coding sequence is TGTGCCAGCAGCTTGGATAGGGGACAGCCGGAAGCTTTCTTT. This chain joins TRBV5-5 and TRBJ1-1; 7 bases agree with TRBD1. Trimming cost V 0 bases and J 8 bases; bases outside gene matches: 7. CDR3 length equals 14 residues. The germline gives CDR1 SGHKS, CDR2 YYEKEE (reference sequence).

The genes are TRBV12-3 or TRBV12-4 and TRBJ1-2; no definite D call. Trimming removed 3 bases from V and 1 base from J, with 6 bases in between. The CDR3 consists of 13 residues. CDR3 nucleotide sequence: TGTGCCAGCAGTTTGTCGGATAACTATGGCTACACCTTC. Protein product: CASSLSDNYGYTF.

The chain links TRBV24-1 to TRBJ2-2; D is uncertain. V dropped 3 bases and J dropped 2 bases, with 9 bases sitting between them. Looked up from germline, CDR1 is KGHDR and CDR2 is SFDVKD. The CDR3 spans 15 residues. The CDR3 nucleotides read TGTGCCACCAGTGATGCCAGGATCAACACCGGGGAGCTGTTTTTT. It codes for CATSDARINTGELFF.

This clone was observed a single time. The chain recombines TRBV28 with TRBJ2-1, with 13 bases that match TRBD2. Germline CDR1 reads MDHEN; CDR2 reads SYDVKM. V trimming: 7 bases; J trimming: 6 bases; junction bases outside the gene matches: 3. This CDR3 contains 14 residues. In nucleotides, the CDR3 is TGTGCCAGCACCTGGACTAGCGGGAGCAATGAGCAGTTCTTC. Translated, it gives CASTWTSGSNEQFF. Full variable domain (missing parts from reference TRBV28 and TRBJ2-1): DVKVTQSSRYLVKRTGEKVFLECVQDMDHENMFWYRQDPGLGLRLIYFSYDVKMKEKGDIPEGYSVSREKKERFSLILESASTNQTSMYLCASTWTSGSNEQFFGPGTRLTVL.

This clone was seen a handful of times. The chain has TRBV11-2 and TRBJ1-3, with TRBD1 as a possible D gene (6 bases). The length of the CDR3 is 17 residues. V was pared by 0 bases and J by 0 bases, with 12 bases between. From germline, CDR1 is SGHAT and CDR2 FQNNGV. The CDR3: CASSLDLRDTSGNTIYF. CDR3 DNA sequence: TGTGCCAGCAGCTTAGATCTCAGGGACACCTCTGGAAACACCATATATTTT.

J is TRBJ2-3 and V is TRBV2, with a tentative D call TRBD1 (6 bases). V lost 4 bases to trimming and J lost 0 bases, with 8 bases between them. The germline gives CDR1 SNHLY, CDR2 FYNNEI. The CDR3 totals 14 residues. For the CDR3, the DNA is TGTGCCAGCAGTGGGACAGCCAGCACAGATACGCAGTATTTT. It is translated as CASSGTASTDTQYF.

For the CDR3, the DNA is TGTGCCAGCAGCTTGGTTCCGCTGACGAACACCGGGGAGCTGTTTTTT. Its protein product is CASSLVPLTNTGELFF. The genes are TRBV5-8 and TRBJ2-2; D remains unclear. V was pared by 0 bases and J by 0 bases, with 9 bases between. CDR3 size: 16 residues. Germline V gene data show CDR1 as SGHTS and CDR2 as YDEGEE.

This clone was recorded a few times. V usage is TRBV11-2 and J usage is TRBJ1-6; D is unclear. There are 14 residues in the CDR3. Trimming cost V 0 bases and J 7 bases, with 7 bases left between them. Germline CDR1 and CDR2: SGHAT and FQNNGV. The CDR3 nucleotides read TGTGCCAGCAGCTTAGATCGGAGGAATTCACCCCTCCACTTT. Amino acid sequence: CASSLDRRNSPLHF.

This chain connects TRBV27 to TRBJ2-1, with 13 nucleotides matching TRBD2. Germline assignment: CDR1 MNHEY and CDR2 SMNVEV (reference sequence). There are 17 residues in the CDR3. V lost 4 bases, J lost 2 bases, and 5 bases stayed unmatched. The CDR3: CASSSQLAGGAYNEQFF. CDR3 nucleotides: TGTGCCAGCAGTTCCCAACTAGCGGGAGGGGCCTACAATGAGCAGTTCTTC.

The chain couples TRBV11-2 to TRBJ1-3; a weak D match, TRBD1 (6 bases). The V end lost 1 base, the J end lost 6 bases, and 16 bases lay between the germline ends. Germline CDR1 reads SGHAT; CDR2 reads FQNNGV. This CDR3 is 16 amino acids long. The CDR3 DNA sequence: TGTGCCAGCAGCTTAGCGGGCCGAGGGGGGGAAAACACCATATATTTT. Its translation: CASSLAGRGGENTIYF.

The chain carries TRBV2 and TRBJ2-7; 7 bases line up with TRBD1. Germline-derived CDR1 and CDR2 are SNHLY and FYNNEI. Unmatched junction bases numbered 7, after V lost 6 bases and J lost 5 bases. The CDR3 runs 13 residues. Written as DNA, the CDR3 is TGTGCCAGCAGAGGTACAGGGGTCAACGAGCAGTACTTC. It encodes CASRGTGVNEQYF.

The chain uses TRBV24-1 and TRBJ2-3; possibly TRBD2 for D (5 bases). The CDR3 covers 14 residues. Germline CDR1 KGHDR, CDR2 SFDVKD. Between the trimmed V and J ends, which lost 4 bases and 0 bases, there was a span of 7 bases. The CDR3 sequence: CATSDRTSTDTQYF. The CDR3 bases are TGTGCCACCAGTGACCGGACTAGCACAGATACGCAGTATTTT.

The chain links TRBV7-6 to TRBJ1-1; unclear D gene. Trimming took off 5 bases at V and 7 bases at J, with 23 bases between the two ends. The CDR3 loop spans 16 amino acids. Germline CDR1 and CDR2: SGHVS and FNYEAQ. DNA for the CDR3: TGTGCCAGCAGCCCCGCGCTAACGGCCCACGGGCTTGAAGCTTTCTTT. It translates to CASSPALTAHGLEAFF.

This chain joins TRBV10-3 and TRBJ2-7; 11 bases map to TRBD2. There are 15 residues in the CDR3. J gave up 6 bases and V 10 bases, and 14 bases lay outside the gene matches. CDR1 ENHRY and CDR2 SYGVKD come from the germline V gene. CDR3: CATNIAGGPLGEQYF. CDR3 bases: TGTGCCACCAATATAGCGGGAGGGCCCCTCGGCGAGCAGTACTTC.

The J gene is TRBJ2-7, the V gene TRBV6-5, with unresolved D. CDR1 MNHEY and CDR2 SVGAGI come from the germline V gene. This CDR3 spans 11 amino acids. V gave up 2 bases and J gave up 6 bases, with 5 bases separating them. CDR3 residues: CASSYPIEQYF. The CDR3 DNA reads TGTGCCAGCAGTTACCCCATCGAGCAGTACTTC.

This rearrangement joins TRBV15 to TRBJ2-2, with D tentatively TRBD2 (5 bases). The germline V and J ends were trimmed by 5 bases and 1 base, with 17 bases remaining between them. The length of the CDR3 is 17 residues. Germline V lookup: CDR1 LNHNV, CDR2 YYDKDF (reference sequence). The CDR3 is CATSPPVVARNTGELFF. CDR3 sequence (DNA): TGTGCCACCAGCCCCCCGGTGGTAGCGAGGAACACCGGGGAGCTGTTTTTT. The full variable domain, its missing parts supplied by reference TRBV15 and TRBJ2-2, is DAMVIQNPRYQVTQFGKPVTLSCSQTLNHNVMYWYQQKSSQAPKLLFHYYDKDFNNEADTPDNFQSRRPNTSFCFLDIRSPGLGDTAMYLCATSPPVVARNTGELFFGEGSRLTVL.

This sequence joins TRBV5-1 and TRBJ2-7; D unresolved. The CDR3 is made up of 14 amino acids. Germline lookup yields CDR1 SGHRS and CDR2 YFSETQ. V was pared by 4 bases and J by 0 bases, with 11 bases between. The CDR3 reads CASSLGRSSYEQYF. Here the CDR3 DNA reads TGCGCCAGCAGCCTGGGCAGGAGCTCCTACGAGCAGTACTTC.

The chain joins TRBV10-1 to TRBJ1-1, with TRBD1 as a possible D gene (5 bases). The CDR3 is made up of 14 amino acids. Looked up from germline, CDR1 is WNHNN and CDR2 is SYGVQD (reference sequence). With 3 bases removed from V and 0 bases from J, the gap between germline ends came to 8 bases. DNA for the CDR3: TGCGCCAGCAGTGATGGGGCAGTGAACACTGAAGCTTTCTTT. It yields the protein CASSDGAVNTEAFF.

The chain uses TRBV19 and TRBJ1-2, with no clear D. The V gene lost 2 bases and the J gene lost 4 bases, with 14 bases spanning the gap. CDR3 length: 15 amino acids. The germline CDR1 and CDR2 sequences are LNHDA and SQIVND (reference sequence). CDR3 DNA: TGTGCCAGTAGTATAAAAACGAGTTCCGCCTATGGCTACACCTTC. This codes for CASSIKTSSAYGYTF.

This clone came up a few times. The chain uses TRBV6-4 and TRBJ2-3; the match to TRBD2 covers 7 bases. There are 15 residues in the CDR3. From germline, CDR1 is MRHNA and CDR2 SNTAGT. The V gene end was trimmed by 0 bases and the J gene end by 5 bases; junction bases not matched to a gene: 5. As DNA, the CDR3 is TGTGCCAGCAGTGACTCTGCGGGAGCAGGAGATACGCAGTATTTT. Its translation is CASSDSAGAGDTQYF.

This chain connects TRBV7-9 to TRBJ2-3, with 7 bases that match TRBD2. The CDR3 has 15 amino acids. Trimming removed 3 bases from V and 0 bases from J; junction bases left unmatched: 3. The germline V gene encodes CDR1 SEHNR and CDR2 FQNEAQ (reference sequence). CDR3 sequence (DNA): TGTGCCAGCAGCTTTTTCGGGAGGAGCACAGATACGCAGTATTTT. Protein sequence: CASSFFGRSTDTQYF.

The chain is built from TRBV6-5 and TRBJ1-2; TRBD1 matches at 12 bases. The germline V gene encodes CDR1 MNHEY and CDR2 SVGAGI. This CDR3 spans 15 amino acids. The V and J ends lost 6 bases and 8 bases, in that order; junction bases with no gene match: 10. The CDR3 DNA reads TGTGCCAGCAGAACCGGGACAGGGGGCAGCTGGGGCTACACCTTC. It specifies CASRTGTGGSWGYTF.

This chain connects TRBV7-8 to TRBJ2-3; unclear D gene. Germline CDR1 SGHVS, CDR2 FQNEAQ. The CDR3 has 15 amino acids. The V end was cut by 1 base, the J end by 1 base, with 9 bases between. The CDR3: CASSLGVQGTDTQYF. The CDR3 bases are TGTGCCAGCAGCTTAGGGGTCCAGGGCACAGATACGCAGTATTTT.

The rearrangement links TRBV2 to TRBJ1-2, with D possibly being TRBD1 (5 bases). Trimming pared 6 bases from V and 7 bases from J, leaving 18 bases between. Germline values: CDR1 SNHLY, CDR2 FYNNEI. This CDR3 has 14 residues. CDR3 sequence: CASSLGQARGGYTF. The CDR3 DNA reads TGTGCCAGCAGCCTCGGACAAGCCCGAGGTGGCTACACCTTC.